What follows is one TCR beta chain and its context. The antigen remains unidentified. The data were taken from a study of shared clonotypes between healthy human individuals. Whole-study results and caveats: For sorted subsets, rarefaction showed incomplete sequencing despite large depth.

V was pared by 6 bases and J by 5 bases, with 3 bases of the junction left unmatched. The germline V gene has CDR1 SGHAT and CDR2 FQNNGV. This CDR3 has 13 residues. Authors' methods: There were no quality scores in the junction-only immunoSEQ sequences, so filtering differed. Produced via immunoSEQ multiplex PCR; TCRdb's table is partial and in-frame only. That table furnishes V, J and clone size, whereas the DNA furnished D and trimming. In the table there are about 2.4 million clones, 93% of which are singletons. V usage is TRBV11-2 and J usage is TRBJ1-2; 10 bases agree with TRBD1. Material for sequencing was naive CD4+ T cells from PBMCs. Noted subset: CD45RA+ positively selected. The source is a man younger than 30 in good health. Some clones in this sample may be carry-over from other donors' samples. In DNA, the CDR3 is TGTGCCAGCAGACCGGGACAGGGGTATGGCTACACCTTC. This gives the protein CASRPGQGYGYTF.